This passage covers 21 T cell receptor beta chains from one sample sequenced in a study of T cell responses to AZD1222 COVID-19 vaccine. Here immunoSEQ multiplex PCR was the method, and the copy in TCRdb shows in-frame clones only, minus some. The sample carries roughly 120,000 clones, approximately 85% recorded once. The starting material was peripheral blood, obtained on day 0 of MenACWY control vaccination. These receptors originate from an adult in good health.

The rearrangement links TRBV2 to TRBJ2-5; 7 bases align to TRBD1. J gave up 2 bases and V 5 bases, and 5 bases lay outside the gene matches. The CDR3 is 14 residues long. Germline loops: CDR1 SNHLY, CDR2 FYNNEI. The CDR3 loop is CASSREQGQETQYF. Written as DNA, the CDR3 is TGTGCCAGCAGTCGCGAACAGGGGCAAGAGACCCAGTACTTC.

CDR3 protein: CASSPSNASPLHF. The CDR3 bases are TGTGCCAGCAGCCCTTCCAACGCCTCACCCCTCCACTTT. The V call is TRBV7-8, the J call TRBJ1-6, with no clear D. The CDR3 has 13 residues. V was trimmed by 5 bases and J by 10 bases, leaving 12 bases between them. Germline V lookup: CDR1 SGHVS, CDR2 FQNEAQ.

The V and J genes are TRBV10-2 and TRBJ1-1; D unresolved. V was clipped by 2 bases and J by 4 bases, with 8 bases between them. There are 13 residues in the CDR3. Germline V gives CDR1 WSHSY, CDR2 SAAADI. CDR3 protein: CASSEGQLTEAFF. CDR3 nucleotides: TGCGCCAGCAGTGAGGGGCAGCTCACTGAAGCTTTCTTT.

This clone was seen once. The chain is built from TRBV2 and TRBJ1-1; TRBD1 aligns across 8 bases. The CDR3 consists of 12 residues. J was trimmed by 13 bases and V by 5 bases; bases with no gene match: 9. Germline CDR1 and CDR2: SNHLY and FYNNEI. The CDR3: CASSKDREKGFF. CDR3 sequence (DNA): TGTGCCAGCAGTAAGGACAGGGAGAAGGGTTTCTTT. The full variable domain, completed using reference TRBV2 and TRBJ1-1, is EPEVTQTPSHQVTQMGQEVILRCVPISNHLYFYWYRQILGQKVEFLVSFYNNEISEKSEIFDDQFSVERPDGSNFTLKIRSTKLEDSAMYFCASSKDREKGFFGQGTRLTVV.

The chain has TRBV27 and TRBJ2-7; D may match TRBD1 or TRBD2 (5 bases each). V was clipped by 6 bases and J by 0 bases, with 21 bases between them. CDR1 and CDR2 from the germline V gene are MNHEY and SMNVEV (reference sequence). CDR3 length: 17 residues. CDR3 coding DNA: TGTGCCAGCAGACGAACCCTCGTCCCTGGGGGCTCCTACGAGCAGTACTTC. Residues: CASRRTLVPGGSYEQYF.

This clone appeared a single time. For the CDR3, the DNA is TGTGCCAGCAGCCCCTCCCAAGGACTAGACTCCTACAATGAGCAGTTCTTC. It translates to CASSPSQGLDSYNEQFF. The genes are TRBV21-1 and TRBJ2-1; the table names TRBD2, a call not compared with the DNA. TRBV21-1 is tagged as a pseudogene. The CDR3 is 17 amino acids.

This chain joins TRBV12-3 or TRBV12-4 and TRBJ2-5, with D possibly matching TRBD1 (5 bases). The CDR3 loop spans 13 amino acids. V gave up 6 bases and J gave up 0 bases, with 8 bases separating them. This chain's CDR3 is CASSRQNQETQYF. CDR3 DNA sequence: TGTGCCAGCAGCAGACAGAACCAAGAGACCCAGTACTTC.

V and J are TRBV6-1 and TRBJ1-5; 7 bases align to TRBD1. There are 18 residues in the CDR3. V was pared by 0 bases and J by 0 bases, with 8 bases of the junction left unmatched. The germline V gene encodes CDR1 MNHNS and CDR2 SASEGT. CDR3 in amino acids: CASSEADRVPYSNQPQHF. As DNA, the CDR3 is TGTGCCAGCAGTGAAGCCGACAGGGTTCCTTATAGCAATCAGCCCCAGCATTTT.

This clone was seen more than once but under ten times. The J gene is TRBJ2-7, the V gene TRBV3-1 (or the pseudogene TRBV3-2), with TRBD2 matching 8 bases. This CDR3 spans 14 amino acids. CDR1 is LGHDT, CDR2 YNNKEL, per germline (reference sequence). With V trimmed by 5 bases and J by 6 bases, 9 bases remained unmatched. The CDR3 region is CASSTPGLVSEQYF. CDR3 bases: TGTGCCAGCAGCACCCCGGGACTAGTTTCCGAGCAGTACTTC.

The V gene is TRBV13, the J gene TRBJ1-2; TRBD1 matches 11 bases. This CDR3 is built from 15 residues. CDR1 and CDR2 from the germline V gene are PRHDT and FYEKMQ (reference sequence). Trimming at V came to 5 bases and at J to 6 bases, leaving 8 bases not matched to a gene. The CDR3 protein is CASSQNWDRGNGYTF. The CDR3 bases are TGTGCCAGCAGCCAAAACTGGGACAGGGGGAATGGCTACACCTTC.

There are a few counts of this clone. V and J are TRBV5-1 and TRBJ1-3; tentative D call: TRBD1 (5 bases). The CDR3 consists of 16 residues. V lost 0 bases, J lost 0 bases, and 10 bases lay in between. CDR1 SGHRS and CDR2 YFSETQ come from the germline V gene. The CDR3: CASSLDEGSSGNTIYF. The DNA for the CDR3 is TGCGCCAGCAGCTTGGACGAGGGGAGCTCTGGAAACACCATATATTTT.

V usage is TRBV7-3 and J usage is TRBJ2-1; D is unclear. The ends were cut back, 2 bases at V and 4 bases at J, with 12 bases in the middle. CDR1 is SGHTA, CDR2 FQGTGA, per germline. CDR3 length: 15 residues. The CDR3 reads CASSLGPEGYNEQFF. As DNA, the CDR3 is TGTGCCAGCAGCTTAGGGCCGGAAGGTTACAATGAGCAGTTCTTC.

This chain connects TRBV7-6 to TRBJ1-1, with 8 bases fitting TRBD1. Unmatched junction bases numbered 9, after V lost 5 bases and J lost 1 base. Germline CDR1 SGHVS, CDR2 FNYEAQ. The CDR3 runs 16 residues. CDR3 amino acids: CASSPQGGTGNTEAFF. CDR3 in DNA: TGTGCCAGCAGCCCCCAAGGCGGGACAGGGAACACTGAAGCTTTCTTT.

The V call is TRBV7-2, the J call TRBJ2-1; unclear D gene. From germline, CDR1 is SGHTA and CDR2 FQGNSA. This CDR3 spans 13 amino acids. Trimming pared 3 bases from V and 12 bases from J, leaving 15 bases between. CDR3 sequence (DNA): TGTGCCAGCAGCTTTGGACCGCTGGACGGGCAGTTCTTC. Amino acid sequence: CASSFGPLDGQFF.

The chain uses TRBV10-3 and TRBJ2-5; weak D call: TRBD1 (6 bases). The CDR3 is 12 residues long. The V and J ends lost 8 bases and 0 bases respectively, with 7 bases between them. CDR1 and CDR2 (germline): ENHRY, SYGVKD. In DNA, the CDR3 is TGTGCCATCTCAGGGGACCAAGAGACCCAGTACTTC. It is translated as CAISGDQETQYF.

The chain joins TRBV14 to TRBJ2-5, with TRBD1 as a possible D gene (5 bases). The germline V and J ends were trimmed by 2 bases and 5 bases, with 12 bases remaining between them. CDR3 length equals 14 residues. From germline, CDR1 is SGHDN and CDR2 FVKESK. DNA for the CDR3: TGTGCCAGCAGCCAAAAGACAGTTTTCGAGACCCAGTACTTC. As protein: CASSQKTVFETQYF.

The V call is TRBV7-9, the J call TRBJ2-7, with D hard to call. This CDR3 has 12 amino acids. The germline V gene encodes CDR1 SEHNR and CDR2 FQNEAQ (reference sequence). V lost 5 bases and J lost 5, with 10 bases in between. The chain's CDR3 is CASSLPVNEQYF. CDR3 coding DNA: TGTGCCAGCAGCCTGCCCGTGAACGAGCAGTACTTC.

This clone has a single count. This chain joins TRBV28 and TRBJ2-3, with 13 bases lining up with TRBD2. The junction had 9 bases not matched to a gene; V was cut back by 5 bases and J by 4 bases. This CDR3 is 17 amino acids long. Germline V lookup: CDR1 MDHEN, CDR2 SYDVKM. The CDR3 DNA reads as TGTGCCAGCAGTGCCCCAACTAGCGGGGGGGCTTCAGATACGCAGTATTTT. Its protein product is CASSAPTSGGASDTQYF.

CDR3 in DNA: TGTGCCAGCAGCGTAGGGGATTGGGGCTACGCTGAAGCTTTCTTT. This codes for CASSVGDWGYAEAFF. This chain connects TRBV9 to TRBJ1-1; tentative D call: TRBD1 (5 bases). V lost 0 bases to trimming and J lost 6 bases, with 15 bases between them. The CDR3 length is 15 residues. Germline V gives CDR1 SGDLS, CDR2 YYNGEE. Full variable domain (missing parts from reference TRBV9 and TRBJ1-1): DSGVTQTPKHLITATGQRVTLRCSPRSGDLSVYWYQQSLDQGLQFLIQYYNGEERAKGNILERFSAQQFPDLHSELNLSSLELGDSALYFCASSVGDWGYAEAFFGQGTRLTVV.

The rearrangement uses TRBV6-5 and TRBJ2-7; TRBD2 matches at 13 bases. The CDR3 contains 14 residues. CDR1 is MNHEY and CDR2 is SVGAGI in the germline V gene. V dropped 6 bases and J dropped 5; count of bases not matched to a gene: 4. The CDR3 region is CASRRLAGGHEQYF. CDR3 nucleotide sequence: TGTGCCAGCAGGAGACTAGCGGGGGGCCACGAGCAGTACTTC.

The V call is TRBV24-1, the J call TRBJ2-1; D possibly matches TRBD1 or TRBD2 (5 bases each). V lost 9 bases and J 4 bases, leaving 9 bases between the germline ends. CDR1 and CDR2 (germline): KGHDR, SFDVKD. This CDR3 spans 12 amino acids. CDR3 in amino acids: CATWDGYNEQFF. CDR3 DNA: TGTGCCACCTGGGACGGTTACAATGAGCAGTTCTTC.